These 31 T cell receptor beta chains were all obtained from the same sample, sequenced in a study of cytomegalovirus exposure and HLA in healthy donors (dated by TCRdb to about 2017). Libraries came from the immunoSEQ multiplex PCR assay. A mixture of 60 forward primers for TCR Vbeta segments and 13 reverse primers for TCR Jbeta segments was used in the multiplex PCR. In TCRdb, the immuneACCESS table is reduced to in-frame sequences with V and J assigned. These tables do not hold every clone; where another copy was compared, an unresolved V gene accounts for under half, and the others remain unexplained. The sample includes 50,000 or so clones, with 65% to 80% observed a single time. The ten largest make up around 8.4% of the sample. Sequenced material: PBMCs. These receptors were collected from a woman in her 50s in good health and CMV-seronegative.

This clone was detected once. Here the CDR3 reads CASSPGGSKLYEQYF. CDR3 nucleotide sequence: TGTGCCAGTAGTCCCGGGGGATCGAAACTATACGAGCAGTACTTC. V is TRBV19 and J is TRBJ2-7; TRBD2 is a possible D gene (6 bases). The CDR3 is 15 residues long. Trimming pared 5 bases from V and 4 bases from J, leaving 18 bases between. The germline CDR1 and CDR2 sequences are LNHDA and SQIVND (reference sequence).

This sequence joins TRBV6-1 and TRBJ2-7; no reliable D call. V was cut by 2 bases and J by 9 bases, with 14 bases left in between. This CDR3 region has 13 residues. CDR1 is MNHNS, CDR2 SASEGT, per germline. This chain's CDR3 is CASSELVGWAQYF. As DNA, the CDR3 is TGTGCCAGCAGTGAATTGGTTGGGTGGGCGCAGTACTTC.

The V and J genes are TRBV19 and TRBJ2-7; D possibly corresponds to TRBD1 (5 bases). There are 12 residues in the CDR3. Trimming shortened V by 7 bases and J by 7 bases, and 14 bases separated the two germline ends. Germline V gives CDR1 LNHDA, CDR2 SQIVND (reference sequence). CDR3 DNA: TGTGCCAGTAATACCCAGGGTCGGGAGCAGTACTTC. This sequence encodes CASNTQGREQYF.

This clone has only one observation. This chain connects TRBV2 to TRBJ2-1; D is unclear. The CDR3 consists of 13 residues. Germline V lookup: CDR1 SNHLY, CDR2 FYNNEI. V dropped 6 bases and J dropped 5 bases, with 11 bases sitting between them. In DNA form, the CDR3 reads TGTGCCAGCAGGCCTAGTAGCCACAATGAGCAGTTCTTC. Its protein is CASRPSSHNEQFF.

Worth noting for this clone: A read error is likely, as this CDR3 ends without the conserved phenylalanine or tryptophan. V gene TRBV6-5 combines with J gene TRBJ2-2; 9 positions match TRBD2. The CDR3 extends over 14 amino acids. Germline lookup yields CDR1 MNHEY and CDR2 SVGAGI. J gave up 5 bases and V 9 bases, and 7 bases lay outside the gene matches. The CDR3 spells CASNSGRRTGELFV. CDR3 nucleotide sequence: TGTGCCAGTAATAGCGGGAGAAGGACCGGGGAGCTGTTTGTT.

V usage is TRBV30 and J usage is TRBJ1-5; 7 positions match TRBD1. CDR1 and CDR2 (germline): GTSNPN, SVGIG (reference sequence). V was clipped by 5 bases and J by 3 bases; unmatched bases: 4. The CDR3 is 13 amino acids. This chain's CDR3 is CAWGTADNQPQHF. The DNA for the CDR3 is TGTGCCTGGGGGACAGCCGACAATCAGCCCCAGCATTTT. The full variable domain, completed using reference TRBV30 and TRBJ1-5, is SQTIHQWPATLVQPVGSPLSLECTVEGTSNPNLYWYRQAAGRGLQLLFYSVGIGQISSEVPQNLSASRPQDRQFILSSKKLLLSDSGFYLCAWGTADNQPQHFGDGTRLSIL.

CDR3 amino acids: CASSEARTGSWPQHF. Written as DNA, the CDR3 is TGTGCCAGCAGTGAAGCCCGGACAGGGTCCTGGCCCCAGCATTTT. J is TRBJ1-5 and V is TRBV6-1; 8 bases map to TRBD1. The V segment lost 0 bases and the J segment 9 bases; nucleotides outside the gene matches: 7. Germline values: CDR1 MNHNS, CDR2 SASEGT. The CDR3 is 15 amino acids.

The rearrangement links TRBV5-5 to TRBJ2-7; TRBD1 matches at 7 bases. Germline V lookup: CDR1 SGHKS, CDR2 YYEKEE (reference sequence). J lost 6 bases, V lost 3 bases, and 3 bases had no gene match. This CDR3 has 12 residues. The CDR3 DNA is TGTGCCAGCAGCTCCCGGACAGGCGAGCAGTACTTC. It codes for CASSSRTGEQYF.

The V and J genes are TRBV15 and TRBJ2-2; 7 nucleotides agree with TRBD2. After removal of 0 bases from V and 7 bases from J, the junction contained 8 bases not matched to a gene. This CDR3 is built from 16 residues. Germline V gene data show CDR1 as LNHNV and CDR2 as YYDKDF (reference sequence). The CDR3 spells CATSRDVTPGGGELFF. In DNA form, the CDR3 reads TGTGCCACCAGCAGAGATGTAACCCCGGGGGGCGGGGAGCTGTTTTTT.

This clone was seen a few times. The chain employs TRBV6-5 and TRBJ1-2, with unresolved D. The germline CDR1 and CDR2 sequences are MNHEY and SVGAGI. V was shortened by 10 bases and J by 0 bases, with 18 bases between the two germline ends. The CDR3 sequence is 15 residues long. CDR3 loop: CAIGYGSGANYGYTF. The CDR3 region has the DNA TGTGCCATCGGGTATGGGAGCGGTGCTAACTATGGCTACACCTTC.

J is TRBJ1-2 and V is TRBV12-5, with D perhaps TRBD1 (6 bases). Germline CDR1 and CDR2: LGHNT and FRNRAP. The CDR3 has 13 residues. The V and J ends lost 11 bases and 4 bases respectively, with 17 bases between them. CDR3 nucleotide sequence: TGTGCTCTCCTACAGGGATTTGCCTATGGCTACACCTTC. Its translation: CALLQGFAYGYTF. Variable domain in full (rest from reference TRBV12-5 and TRBJ1-2): DARVTQTPRHKVTEMGQEVTMRCQPILGHNTVFWYRQTMMQGLELLAYFRNRAPLDDSGMPKDRFSAEMPDATLATLKIQPSEPRDSAVYFCALLQGFAYGYTFGSGTRLTVV.

This rearrangement joins TRBV28 to TRBJ1-3; unclear D gene. The V end lost 6 bases, the J end lost 1 base, and 13 bases lay between the germline ends. The length of the CDR3 is 15 residues. The germline CDR1 and CDR2 sequences are MDHEN and SYDVKM. The CDR3 loop is CASRTPGFSGNTIYF. The CDR3 DNA reads as TGTGCCAGCAGAACCCCAGGTTTTTCTGGAAACACCATATATTTT.

This chain uses TRBV5-4 with TRBJ1-1, with D possibly being TRBD1 (6 bases). Per germline, CDR1 SGHNT and CDR2 YYREEE (reference sequence). V shed 0 bases and J shed 6 bases, with 15 bases lying between them. The CDR3 length is 15 residues. The CDR3 DNA reads as TGTGCCAGCAGCTTGGAGCCCCGACAGGAGGCTGAAGCTTTCTTT. Protein sequence: CASSLEPRQEAEAFF.

V gene TRBV4-2 combines with J gene TRBJ1-2; D not resolved. V lost 3 bases and J 5 bases, leaving 16 bases between the germline ends. The CDR3 contains 15 residues. Germline CDR1 reads LGHNA; CDR2 reads YNFKEQ. In DNA, the CDR3 is TGTGCCAGCAGCCAGTTGAAAAACGGGAAGTATGGCTACACCTTC. It yields the protein CASSQLKNGKYGYTF.

This chain links TRBV7-9 with TRBJ1-2; weak D call: TRBD1 (5 bases). The V and J ends lost 3 bases and 5 bases respectively, with 16 bases between them. The germline gives CDR1 SEHNR, CDR2 FQNEAQ (reference sequence). The CDR3 sequence is 15 residues long. The CDR3 loop reads CASSLISLGGYGYTF. CDR3 coding DNA: TGTGCCAGCAGCTTGATCTCATTGGGGGGATATGGCTACACCTTC.

The CDR3 reads CASSTGGKTEAFF. CDR3 bases: TGTGCCAGCAGTACAGGGGGCAAGACTGAAGCTTTCTTT. V gene TRBV28 combines with J gene TRBJ1-1, with 9 positions matching TRBD1. J gave up 5 bases and V 5 bases, and 3 bases lay outside the gene matches. The CDR3 extends over 13 amino acids. Germline values: CDR1 MDHEN, CDR2 SYDVKM.

The V call is TRBV7-8, the J call TRBJ2-1, with TRBD1 identical over 8 bases. The trim removed 5 bases at V and 3 bases at J, leaving 6 bases unmatched. Germline-derived CDR1 and CDR2 are SGHVS and FQNEAQ. CDR3 length equals 15 residues. CDR3 loop: CASSRDRGSYNEQFF. The CDR3, as DNA: TGTGCCAGCAGCCGAGACAGGGGTAGCTACAATGAGCAGTTCTTC.

This chain links TRBV6-5 with TRBJ2-1; the D is unclear. Trimming pared 4 bases from V and 8 bases from J, leaving 15 bases between. This CDR3 is built from 14 residues. Germline loops: CDR1 MNHEY, CDR2 SVGAGI. CDR3 in DNA: TGTGCCAGCAGTTCCCGGGTCCCCTGGGATGAGCAGTTCTTC. It yields the protein CASSSRVPWDEQFF.

The chain is built from TRBV19 and TRBJ2-3, with D tentatively TRBD1 (5 bases). CDR3 length equals 13 residues. The V end was cut by 5 bases, the J end by 1 base, with 7 bases between. Germline CDR1 is LNHDA and CDR2 is SQIVND (reference sequence). The DNA of the CDR3 is TGTGCCAGTAGTTTGACAGGCACAGATACGCAGTATTTT. Residues: CASSLTGTDTQYF.

The chain has TRBV19 and TRBJ2-7, with 8 bases that match TRBD1. V lost 5 bases, J lost 5 bases, and 14 bases stayed unmatched. The germline V gene has CDR1 LNHDA and CDR2 SQIVND (reference sequence). The CDR3 is made up of 16 amino acids. CDR3 protein: CASSSKGRAGGDEQYF. The CDR3 DNA reads as TGTGCCAGTAGTTCAAAAGGAAGGGCAGGGGGCGACGAGCAGTACTTC.

This clone has more than one count but fewer than ten. This chain uses TRBV28 with TRBJ2-4, with D tentatively TRBD1 (5 bases). The CDR3 spans 14 residues. CDR1 and CDR2 from the germline V gene are MDHEN and SYDVKM. V shed 5 bases and J shed 6 bases, with 14 bases lying between them. Here the CDR3 reads CASSGQGQLNIQYF. The CDR3 nucleotides are TGTGCCAGCAGTGGGCAGGGCCAACTAAACATTCAGTACTTC.

V is TRBV7-8 and J is TRBJ2-7, with D possibly being TRBD1 (5 bases). Looked up from germline, CDR1 is SGHVS and CDR2 is FQNEAQ. The ends were cut back, 1 base at V and 4 bases at J, with 14 bases in the middle. The CDR3 has 15 amino acids. CDR3: CASSLGWQGGYEQYF. The CDR3 nucleotides read TGTGCCAGCAGCTTAGGTTGGCAGGGTGGGTACGAGCAGTACTTC.

This clone occurred a few times. The V call is TRBV28, the J call TRBJ1-2, with TRBD1 matching over 7 bases. The ends lost 3 bases at V and 4 bases at J; junction bases unmatched: 17. Germline CDR1 MDHEN, CDR2 SYDVKM. This CDR3 comprises 18 residues. CDR3 loop: CASSLFVVGPGQIYGYTF. Here the CDR3 DNA reads TGTGCCAGCAGTTTGTTTGTCGTAGGCCCGGGACAGATCTATGGCTACACCTTC.

The rearrangement joins TRBV7-2 to TRBJ2-1; D is ambiguous. The CDR3 is 14 amino acids. Germline lookup yields CDR1 SGHTA and CDR2 FQGNSA. Trimming cost V 1 base and J 4 bases, with 8 bases left between them. The CDR3 DNA reads TGTGCCAGCAGCTTAGGCCAGGATTACAATGAGCAGTTCTTC. This codes for CASSLGQDYNEQFF.

This clone was counted ten times or more. The chain has TRBV7-9 and TRBJ2-7; 9 nucleotides match TRBD1. J gave up 3 bases and V 6 bases, and 9 bases lay outside the gene matches. The CDR3 totals 15 residues. The germline CDR1 and CDR2 sequences are SEHNR and FQNEAQ (reference sequence). CDR3 sequence (DNA): TGTGCCAGCAGGGTCGGGACAGGGATTATCTACGAGCAGTACTTC. This codes for CASRVGTGIIYEQYF.

This chain links TRBV21-1 with TRBJ2-6; the table names TRBD2, a call not compared with the DNA. TRBV21-1 has pseudogene status. CDR3 length equals 22 residues. The CDR3 region is CASFTPKATSGCRLSGANVLTF. In nucleotides, the CDR3 is TGTGCCAGTTTTACACCTAAGGCGACTAGCGGGTGCCGCCTCTCTGGGGCCAACGTCCTGACTTTC.

This clone has only a few counts. This chain uses TRBV9 with TRBJ2-2, with 7 bases aligning to TRBD1. The germline V gene encodes CDR1 SGDLS and CDR2 YYNGEE. CDR3 length: 15 residues. V dropped 4 bases and J dropped 4; count of bases not matched to a gene: 7. The CDR3 nucleotides read TGTGCCAGCAGCCTCCTACAGGGGCCCACCGGGGAGCTGTTTTTT. As protein: CASSLLQGPTGELFF.

This chain joins TRBV27 and TRBJ1-1; D gene unclear. V was clipped by 3 bases and J by 4 bases, with 9 bases between them. The CDR3 length is 13 residues. Germline values: CDR1 MNHEY, CDR2 SMNVEV (reference sequence). The CDR3 DNA follows: TGTGCCAGCAGTTTGTCCGGGGTCACTGAAGCTTTCTTT. Translated: CASSLSGVTEAFF.

V and J are TRBV5-1 and TRBJ2-7; D is unclear. Germline V lookup: CDR1 SGHRS, CDR2 YFSETQ. The V gene lost 0 bases and the J gene lost 4 bases, with 5 bases spanning the gap. This CDR3 comprises 12 residues. The CDR3 DNA reads as TGCGCCAGCAGCTTGGATATATACGAGCAGTACTTC. It yields the protein CASSLDIYEQYF.

The chain couples TRBV25-1 to TRBJ1-1; no clear D gene. Trimming cost V 0 bases and J 4 bases, with 9 bases left between them. Germline V gene data show CDR1 as MGHDK and CDR2 as SYGVNS. The CDR3 is made up of 14 amino acids. The CDR3 is CASSEYGGFTEAFF. DNA of the CDR3: TGTGCCAGCAGTGAATATGGAGGGTTCACTGAAGCTTTCTTT. The full variable domain, its missing parts supplied by reference TRBV25-1 and TRBJ1-1, is EADIYQTPRYLVIGTGKKITLECSQTMGHDKMYWYQQDPGMELHLIHYSYGVNSTEKGDLSSESTVSRIRTEHFPLTLESARPSHTSQYLCASSEYGGFTEAFFGQGTRLTVV.

The chain links TRBV9 to TRBJ2-3, with a tentative D call TRBD2 (6 bases). Germline CDR1 SGDLS, CDR2 YYNGEE. Trimming removed 3 bases from V and 7 bases from J, with 21 bases in between. The CDR3 is made up of 16 amino acids. CDR3 loop: CASSAGEASRMNTQYF. CDR3 sequence (DNA): TGTGCCAGCAGCGCGGGGGAGGCTTCCCGGATGAATACGCAGTATTTT. The whole variable domain, remainder taken from reference TRBV9 and TRBJ2-3, is DSGVTQTPKHLITATGQRVTLRCSPRSGDLSVYWYQQSLDQGLQFLIQYYNGEERAKGNILERFSAQQFPDLHSELNLSSLELGDSALYFCASSAGEASRMNTQYFGPGTRLTVL.